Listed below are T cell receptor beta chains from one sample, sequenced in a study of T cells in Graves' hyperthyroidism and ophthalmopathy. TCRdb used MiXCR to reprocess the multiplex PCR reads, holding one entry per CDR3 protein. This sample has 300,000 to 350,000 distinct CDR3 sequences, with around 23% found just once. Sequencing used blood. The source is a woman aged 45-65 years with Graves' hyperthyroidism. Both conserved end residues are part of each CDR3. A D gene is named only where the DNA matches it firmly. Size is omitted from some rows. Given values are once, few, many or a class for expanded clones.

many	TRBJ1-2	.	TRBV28	TGTGCCAGCAGTCGTAAGGCGTACTATGGCTACACCTTC	CASSRKAYYGYTF
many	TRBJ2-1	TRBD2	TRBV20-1	TGCAGTGCTAAGAGCGGGGGGAGCTCCTACAATGAGCAGTTCTTC	CSAKSGGSSYNEQFF
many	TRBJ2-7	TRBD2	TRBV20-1	TGCAGTGCTAGAGTAGCGGGAGGGCCGGCCGAGCAGTACTTC	CSARVAGGPAEQYF
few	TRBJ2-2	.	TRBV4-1	TGCGCCAGCAGCCAAGCATCGATATTGGGACATATTCTCACCGGGGAGCTGTTTTTT	CASSQASILGHILTGELFF
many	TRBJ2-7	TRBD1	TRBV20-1	TGCAGTGCTAGAGTTTGGACAGGCGTACCCTACGAGCAGTACTTC	CSARVWTGVPYEQYF
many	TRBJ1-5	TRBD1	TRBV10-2	TGCGCCAGCAGTGGACAGGGTCAGAGCCAGCCCCAGCATTTT	CASSGQGQSQPQHF
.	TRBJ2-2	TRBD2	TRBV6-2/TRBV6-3	TGTGCCAGCAGGGCTAGCGGGGGGGCTCCGAACACCGGGGAGCTGTTTTTT	CASRASGGAPNTGELFF
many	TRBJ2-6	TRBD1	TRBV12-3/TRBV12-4	TGTGCCAGCAGTCCAGGGGGCGCTGGGGCCAACGTCCTGACTTTC	CASSPGGAGANVLTF
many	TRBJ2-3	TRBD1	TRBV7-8	TGTGCCAGCAGCTCAACTCCGGGACAGGGAGGAGATACGCAGTATTTT	CASSSTPGQGGDTQYF
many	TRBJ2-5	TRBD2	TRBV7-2	TGTGCCAGCAGTCTTGACATCTCGGGCCCCGGACTAGCGGGGGGAAAGACCCAGTACTTC	CASSLDISGPGLAGGKTQYF
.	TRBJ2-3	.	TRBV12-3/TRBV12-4	TGTGCCAGCAGTTTAATCCGGCGCACAGATACGCAGTATTTT	CASSLIRRTDTQYF
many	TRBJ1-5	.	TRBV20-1	TGCAGTGCTAGGCTTGGAGGACTTAGCAATCAGCCCCAGCATTTT	CSARLGGLSNQPQHF
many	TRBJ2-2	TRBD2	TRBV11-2	TGTGCCAGCAGCTTGGGCGGGGGGCCGGGCACCGGGGAGCTGTTTTTT	CASSLGGGPGTGELFF
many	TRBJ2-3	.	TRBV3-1	TGTGCCAGCAGCCAGGAAGGGAATACGCAGTATTTT	CASSQEGNTQYF
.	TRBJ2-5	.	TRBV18	TGTGCCAGCTCACCAGTCAGGGTGCCCGAGACCCAGTACTTC	CASSPVRVPETQYF
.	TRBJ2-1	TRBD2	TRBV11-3	TGTGCCAGCAGCTTGGGCGGGGGGGATTATAATGAGCAGTTCTTC	CASSLGGGDYNEQFF
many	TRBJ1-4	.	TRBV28	TGTGCCAGCGGGTTCGGTGCAACTAATGAAAAACTGTTTTTT	CASGFGATNEKLFF
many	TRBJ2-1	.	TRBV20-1	TGCAGTGCTAGAGAGCGGAACTACAATGAGCAGTTCTTC	CSARERNYNEQFF
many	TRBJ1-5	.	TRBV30	TGTGCCTGGAGTGCGCCTGGGGGGAGAGACAATCAGCCCCAGCATTTT	CAWSAPGGRDNQPQHF
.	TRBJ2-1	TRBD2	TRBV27	TGTGCCAGCAGAATAGCGGGATACAATGAGCAGTTCTTC	CASRIAGYNEQFF
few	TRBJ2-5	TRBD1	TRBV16	TGTGCCAGCAGCCTCCACGGGACAGGGCAGGAGACCCAGTACTTC	CASSLHGTGQETQYF
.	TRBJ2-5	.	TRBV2	TGTGCCAGCAGTACCCGAGGGGGTGGGGTTGAAGAGACCCAGTACTTC	CASSTRGGGVEETQYF
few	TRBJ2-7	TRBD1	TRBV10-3	TGTGCCACGAAGGGGGACAGTCTCTACGAGCAGTACTTC	CATKGDSLYEQYF
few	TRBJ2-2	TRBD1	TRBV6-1	TGTGCCAGCAGTGAACCCGGGACAGGGTGGACCGGGGAGCTGTTTTTT	CASSEPGTGWTGELFF
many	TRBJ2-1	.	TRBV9	TGTGCCAGCAGCCCCGAGGGAGCTCTGCGAAATGAGCAGTTCTTC	CASSPEGALRNEQFF
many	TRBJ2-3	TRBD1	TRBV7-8	TGTGCCAGCAGCTTAAGGGACAGGGGATATACGCAGTATTTT	CASSLRDRGYTQYF
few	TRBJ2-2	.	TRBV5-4	TGTGCCAGCAGCTCTAATCATAAGCGGAACACCGGGGAGCTGTTTTTT	CASSSNHKRNTGELFF
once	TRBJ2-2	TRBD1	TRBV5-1	TGCGCCAGTGGGACAGGGGAACGCACCGGGGAGCTGTTTTTT	CASGTGERTGELFF
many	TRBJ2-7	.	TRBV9	TGTGCCAGCAGCGTAGAAGGGCAGGGTTTTGGGGAGCAGTACTTC	CASSVEGQGFGEQYF
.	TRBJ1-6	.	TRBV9	TGTGCCAGCAGCGGGACGACGGCCTATAATTCACCCCTCCACTTT	CASSGTTAYNSPLHF
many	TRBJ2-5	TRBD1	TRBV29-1	TGCAGCGTTGATCCGGGACAGGGCCTCTTCCAAGAGACCCAGTACTTC	CSVDPGQGLFQETQYF
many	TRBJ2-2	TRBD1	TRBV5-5	TGTGCCAGCAGCTTGGAGGACAGGGGCCCCTCCGGGGAGCTGTTTTTT	CASSLEDRGPSGELFF
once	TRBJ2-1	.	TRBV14	TGTGCCAGCAGCCCCGAGATCCTCTCCTACAATGAGCAGTTCTTC	CASSPEILSYNEQFF
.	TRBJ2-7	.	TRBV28	TGTGCCAGCAGTTCCGGCTTTGCGGGATACGAGCAGTACTTC	CASSSGFAGYEQYF
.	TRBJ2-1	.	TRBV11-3	TGTGCCAGCAGCCAAGAGCTCCATGAGCAGTTCTTC	CASSQELHEQFF
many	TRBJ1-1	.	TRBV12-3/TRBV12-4	TGTGCCAGCAGTTTGGGGGACCAAGGCCCGGCCTCAGCTTTCTTT	CASSLGDQGPASAFF
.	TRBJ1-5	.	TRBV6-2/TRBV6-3	TGTGCCAGCAGTTACGTCAATCAGCCCCAGCATTTT	CASSYVNQPQHF
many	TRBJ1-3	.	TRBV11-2	TGTGCCAGCAGCTCCCTCCGTGGCTCTGGAAACACCATATATTTT	CASSSLRGSGNTIYF
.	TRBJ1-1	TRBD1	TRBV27	TGTGCCAGCAGTTTATCAGGGCGGCCCGGACAGGGGCCCCGCACTGAAGCTTTCTTT	CASSLSGRPGQGPRTEAFF
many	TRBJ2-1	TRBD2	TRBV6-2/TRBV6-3	TGTGCCAGCAGCCGAACTAGCGAAAACAATGAGCAGTTCTTC	CASSRTSENNEQFF
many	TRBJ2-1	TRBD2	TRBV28	TGTGCCAGCAGTACCCCGGGACTAGCGGGGGGGGCCTACAATGAGCAGTTCTTC	CASSTPGLAGGAYNEQFF
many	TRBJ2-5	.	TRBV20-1	TGCAGTGCCAATTCGAGGGAGACCCAGTACTTC	CSANSRETQYF
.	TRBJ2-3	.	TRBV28	TGTGCCAGCAGTCCGTTCACAGATACGCAGTATTTT	CASSPFTDTQYF
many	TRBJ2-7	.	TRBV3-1	TGTGCCAGCAGCCAAGGAAGGGCCTATAAGGACGAGCAGTACTTC	CASSQGRAYKDEQYF
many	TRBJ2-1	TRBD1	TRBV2	TGTGCCAGCAGTGAATTAACAGGGGTCCATGAGCAGTTCTTC	CASSELTGVHEQFF
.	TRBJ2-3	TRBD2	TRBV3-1	TGTGTCAGCAGCCTAGCGACTAGCGGCACAGATACGCAGTATTTT	CVSSLATSGTDTQYF
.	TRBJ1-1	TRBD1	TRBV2	TGTGCCAGCACCCAGGGGGCGCAGAACACTGAAGCTTTCTTT	CASTQGAQNTEAFF
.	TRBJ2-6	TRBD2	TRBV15	TGTGCCACCAAGAGCGGGAACTCTGGGGCCAACGTCCTGACTTTC	CATKSGNSGANVLTF
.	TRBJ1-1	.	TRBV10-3	TGTGCCATCAGTGAGTCGAGGGGCCGGACTGAAGCTTTCTTT	CAISESRGRTEAFF
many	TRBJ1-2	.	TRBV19	TGTGCCAGTAGTATCGGGGGCAGAAATGGCTACACCTTC	CASSIGGRNGYTF